This T cell receptor (beta chain) was documented in a study of blood T cell repertoires in COVID-19 (dated by TCRdb to about 2020). About the investigation overall: Samples from collaborators originated in the United States, Italy and Spain and spanned both the acute and convalescent phases of COVID-19. The prospective study material was composed of cDNA or gDNA derived from T cells, B-cell-depleted T cells, or PBMCs. Deeply sampled blood TCRbeta repertoires from subjects exposed to, actively infected with, or recovered from COVID-19 were included in the dataset. The repertoires were released in a freely available public database intended as a resource for research on the immune response to SARS-CoV-2. Samples came from the ongoing ImmuneRACE study (first 160 participants) plus 1,254 subjects from 6 global collaborators. A de-identified subject ID, COVID-19 status, age in years and sex were almost always included in the sample metadata. Where HLA class I and class II types were available, the types were taken from metadata supplied by the sample provider, not from assay-based typing. Broader findings and caveats from the paper: The amount of clinical and demographic metadata varied by source and participant and was provided uncurated.

TCRbeta CDR3 regions were amplified from genomic DNA using the immunoSEQ Assay, a bias-controlled multiplex PCR. As for the authors' bioinformatics: Nucleated cell counts per sample were estimated from amplification of reference gene primers within the assay. Sequence reads were collapsed and filtered to measure the absolute abundance of every unique TCRbeta CDR3 rearrangement. For each sample, productive Simpson clonality was calculated as the square root of Simpson's diversity index over productive rearrangements. TCRdb took this table from immuneACCESS and kept in-frame rearrangements with V and J called. Such tables lack part of the clones; where checked against another copy, unresolved V genes explain under half of the gap, and the rest is unexplained. V and J calls and clone size follow that table, whereas D and trimming were derived from the DNA. This sample comprises around 310,000 clones, roughly 90% of them detected only once. The ten largest clonotypes hold approximately 0.98% of the sample.

A note on this clone: It lacks a known antigen. No base quality values were provided; no much bigger clone lies one nucleotide off.

One collaborating source in Seattle enrolled patients during active infection and followed them longitudinally through the course of disease. Whole blood was collected in K2EDTA tubes by collaborating institutions according to the institutions' own protocols. Collaborator samples were shipped for TCRbeta analysis as frozen whole blood, isolated PBMCs, or DNA extracted from either sample type. The source material was peripheral blood. This receptor was identified in a middle-aged woman with COVID-19, enrolled during active disease.

The nucleotide sequence reads as follows: TGTGCCAGCAGGACAGGGGTTGCCTACGAGCAGTACTTC. This yields the protein CASRTGVAYEQYF. The chain links TRBV5-6 with TRBJ2-7; 8 central bases correspond to TRBD1. V has 5 bases trimmed and J has 2 bases trimmed; junction bases matching no gene number 3. Taken from cysteine to phenylalanine, the CDR3 has 13 residues. Only the CDR3 DNA is retained, 39 bases long and in frame from the first base. The germline V gene provides CDR1 SGHDT and CDR2 YYEEEE. The full variable domain, with segments outside the CDR3 supplied by the reference TRBV5-6 and TRBJ2-7 proteins, appears as DAGVTQSPTHLIKTRGQQVTLRCSPKSGHDTVSWYQQALGQGPQFIFQYYEEEERQRGNFPDRFSGHQFPNYSSELNVNALLLGDSALYLCASRTGVAYEQYFGPGTRLTVT.